Presented here are 19 T cell receptor beta chains from one specimen sequenced in a study of blood T cell repertoires in COVID-19. Assay: immunoSEQ multiplex PCR; the TCRdb copy retains only in-frame clones and omits some. The sample lists roughly 200,000 clones; about 85% were seen once. The source material was peripheral blood. These receptors were collected from a person between 70 and 80 years old with COVID-19, enrolled during active disease.

CDR3 nucleotides: TGCGCCAGCAGCCAAGATCTTGGGGGGGAAACTTATAATTCACCCCTCCACTTT. This codes for CASSQDLGGETYNSPLHF. The chain carries TRBV4-1 and TRBJ1-6, with a possible D match to TRBD1 (5 bases). Trimming removed 0 bases at V and 4 bases at J, with 16 bases between. The CDR3 sequence is 18 residues long. The V gene's germline CDR1 is MGHRA and CDR2 YSYEKL.

J is TRBJ2-2 and V is TRBV11-3; 10 bases line up with TRBD1. The CDR3 is 19 residues long. V lost 0 bases, J lost 4 bases, and 11 bases stayed unmatched. Per the germline V gene, CDR1 is SGHNT and CDR2 is YENEEA. The CDR3 DNA reads TGTGCCAGCAGCTTAGACCGACAGGGGGCCCGTCGGGCCACCGGGGAGCTGTTTTTT. This sequence encodes CASSLDRQGARRATGELFF.

The V gene is TRBV7-2, the J gene TRBJ2-2, with D tentatively TRBD1 (6 bases). The germline V gene encodes CDR1 SGHTA and CDR2 FQGNSA. Trimming removed 1 base from V and 8 bases from J, with 8 bases in between. This CDR3 is built from 13 residues. The CDR3 DNA reads as TGTGCCAGCAGCTTAGAGGGGGATGGGGAGCTGTTTTTT. Its protein product is CASSLEGDGELFF.

This chain joins TRBV28 and TRBJ1-5; 8 nucleotides agree with TRBD1. V lost 5 bases, J lost 5 bases, and 8 bases stayed unmatched. CDR1 and CDR2 (germline): MDHEN, SYDVKM. The CDR3 has 15 amino acids. DNA for the CDR3: TGTGCCAGCAGTCCTTGGGGACAGGCTGATCAGCCCCAGCATTTT. The encoded protein is CASSPWGQADQPQHF.

The chain recombines TRBV7-3 with TRBJ2-5; D is unresolved. Germline CDR1 is SGHTA and CDR2 is FQGTGA. V lost 5 bases and J lost 2, with 9 bases in between. CDR3 size: 13 residues. The CDR3 here is CASSRATQETQYF. The DNA of the CDR3 is TGTGCCAGCAGCCGAGCGACTCAAGAGACCCAGTACTTC.

J is TRBJ1-5 and V is TRBV7-8, with 7 bases aligning to TRBD1. The CDR3 is 16 residues long. In germline, CDR1 is SGHVS, CDR2 FQNEAQ. The V segment lost 5 bases and the J segment 0 bases; nucleotides outside the gene matches: 7. As DNA, the CDR3 is TGTGCCAGCAGCCTAAGGACAGGAGTTAGCAATCAGCCCCAGCATTTT. This gives the protein CASSLRTGVSNQPQHF.

The chain carries TRBV7-8 and TRBJ2-7; D not resolved. This CDR3 is built from 14 residues. The V and J ends lost 1 base and 2 bases respectively, with 9 bases between them. Germline values: CDR1 SGHVS, CDR2 FQNEAQ. In DNA, the CDR3 is TGTGCCAGCAGCTTAGATACAGTAGCCTACGAGCAGTACTTC. It is translated as CASSLDTVAYEQYF.

The chain recombines TRBV15 with TRBJ1-5, with 11 bases matching TRBD1. CDR1 and CDR2 (germline): LNHNV, YYDKDF (reference sequence). CDR3 length: 17 amino acids. The V segment lost 1 base and the J segment 1 base; nucleotides outside the gene matches: 3. The CDR3 DNA sequence: TGTGCCACCAGCAGAGGGGGACAGGGGGGAAGCAATCAGCCCCAGCATTTT. Translation: CATSRGGQGGSNQPQHF. Variable domain in full (rest from reference TRBV15 and TRBJ1-5): DAMVIQNPRYQVTQFGKPVTLSCSQTLNHNVMYWYQQKSSQAPKLLFHYYDKDFNNEADTPDNFQSRRPNTSFCFLDIRSPGLGDTAMYLCATSRGGQGGSNQPQHFGDGTRLSIL.

The chain employs TRBV3-1 (or the pseudogene TRBV3-2) and TRBJ2-5; D not certain. CDR3 length: 14 residues. In germline, CDR1 is LGHDT, CDR2 YNNKEL (reference sequence). V was pared by 1 base and J by 5 bases, with 11 bases between. The CDR3 nucleotides are TGTGCCAGCAGCCAAGGATATAATAGTGAGACCCAGTACTTC. Translated: CASSQGYNSETQYF.

The chain employs TRBV28 and TRBJ1-2; D is undetermined. Per the germline V gene, CDR1 is MDHEN and CDR2 is SYDVKM. V shed 6 bases and J shed 5 bases, with 16 bases lying between them. This CDR3 is built from 14 residues. In DNA form, the CDR3 reads TGTGCCAGCAGCCCTTTCAACGCTCGGTATGGCTACACCTTC. This sequence encodes CASSPFNARYGYTF.

The chain joins TRBV7-2 to TRBJ2-5; 12 bases map to TRBD2. The ends lost 1 base at V and 13 bases at J; junction bases unmatched: 10. CDR1 and CDR2 (germline): SGHTA, FQGNSA. The CDR3 runs to 15 residues. The chain's CDR3 is CASSLGLWLAGGLYF. The CDR3 region has the DNA TGTGCCAGCAGCTTAGGGCTCTGGCTAGCGGGGGGGTTGTACTTC.

The J gene is TRBJ2-3, the V gene TRBV5-6; 9 nucleotides agree with TRBD2. This CDR3 has 16 amino acids. J lost 3 bases, V lost 3 bases, and 8 bases had no gene match. Germline V gene lookup returns CDR1 SGHDT and CDR2 YYEEEE. The CDR3 DNA sequence: TGTGCCAGCAGCTGGAGCGGCGGGAGGGCAACAGATACGCAGTATTTT. Amino acid sequence: CASSWSGGRATDTQYF. Full variable domain (outside the CDR3, taken from reference TRBV5-6 and TRBJ2-3): DAGVTQSPTHLIKTRGQQVTLRCSPKSGHDTVSWYQQALGQGPQFIFQYYEEEERQRGNFPDRFSGHQFPNYSSELNVNALLLGDSALYLCASSWSGGRATDTQYFGPGTRLTVL.

The chain is built from TRBV6-2 or TRBV6-3 and TRBJ1-5, with D hard to call. The CDR3 consists of 15 residues. V shed 0 bases and J shed 4 bases, with 10 bases lying between them. The germline V gene encodes CDR1 MNHEY and CDR2 SVGEGT. CDR3 sequence: CASSYSAGGNQPQHF. For the CDR3, the DNA is TGTGCCAGCAGTTACTCAGCTGGCGGAAATCAGCCCCAGCATTTT.

This clone was observed once. The chain recombines TRBV19 with TRBJ2-3; D gene uncertain. The CDR3 length is 14 residues. Trimming shortened V by 3 bases and J by 4 bases, and 11 bases separated the two germline ends. Germline CDR1 is LNHDA and CDR2 is SQIVND (reference sequence). CDR3 coding DNA: TGTGCCAGTAGTATTGGTCCGGGTTCAGATACGCAGTATTTT. Encoded protein: CASSIGPGSDTQYF.

The chain has TRBV4-3 and TRBJ1-4, with 7 nucleotides matching TRBD1. There are 15 residues in the CDR3. With V trimmed by 1 base and J by 7 bases, 6 bases remained unmatched. CDR1 is LGHNA and CDR2 is YSLEER in the germline V gene. This CDR3 is CASSQVKGAGEKLFF. In DNA, the CDR3 is TGCGCCAGCAGCCAAGTAAAGGGGGCGGGTGAAAAACTGTTTTTT.

The sample holds a few counts of this clone. The gene calls are TRBV4-1 and TRBJ1-3; 7 nucleotides match TRBD1. The CDR3 contains 18 residues. With V trimmed by 6 bases and J by 0 bases, 14 bases remained unmatched. CDR1 MGHRA and CDR2 YSYEKL come from the germline V gene. CDR3 sequence: CASRTGSGTEISGNTIYF. The CDR3 coding sequence is TGCGCCAGCAGGACCGGATCCGGGACAGAGATCTCTGGAAACACCATATATTTT.

In regard to this clone: A read error may account for a junction end that differs from germline. The chain joins TRBV6-1 to TRBJ1-2; tentatively, D is TRBD1 (6 bases). The CDR3 has 15 residues. Germline assignment: CDR1 MNHNS and CDR2 SASEGT. In DNA, the CDR3 is TGTGCCAGCATTGAAAACAGGGCGCTGCTCTATGGCTACACCTTC. This codes for CASIENRALLYGYTF.

The chain employs TRBV7-8 and TRBJ2-7, with D possibly matching TRBD1 (6 bases). Germline V gene lookup returns CDR1 SGHVS and CDR2 FQNEAQ. This CDR3 region has 14 residues. The germline V and J ends were trimmed by 1 base and 2 bases, with 9 bases remaining between them. This CDR3 reads CASSLGTAPYEQYF. Written as DNA, the CDR3 is TGTGCCAGCAGCTTAGGGACAGCACCCTACGAGCAGTACTTC.

The chain joins TRBV4-3 to TRBJ1-6; D is unresolved. This CDR3 region has 15 residues. The V and J ends lost 0 bases and 10 bases respectively, with 13 bases between them. Germline loops: CDR1 LGHNA, CDR2 YSLEER. Written as DNA, the CDR3 is TGCGCCAGCAGCCAAGAGTGGTCCTTCAGATCACCCCTCCACTTT. As protein: CASSQEWSFRSPLHF.